This is a list of T cell receptor beta chains from one sample in a study of shared T cell receptors in the human thymus. Clones were read by immunoSEQ multiplex PCR, and TCRdb kept only the in-frame ones, dropping some. The sample holds hundreds of thousands of clones, 70% to 90% seen once. A further study also used this sample, focusing on human thymus T cells.

The specimen sequenced was thymocytes. Receptor source: a boy in the first two years of life with a congenital heart defect. Each CDR3 is given with its conserved first and last residue. A D gene is named only where the DNA matches it firmly. Clone size is shown for a subset of rows, as once, few, many or a class of expanded clone.

D: .
V: TRBV16
J: TRBJ2-7
size: .
CDR3: CASSQTNPRDYEQYF
DNA: TGTGCCAGCAGCCAAACCAATCCGCGGGACTACGAGCAGTACTTC

D: .
V: TRBV6-5
J: TRBJ2-5
size: .
CDR3: CASSYQGIGQETQYF
DNA: TGTGCCAGCAGTTACCAGGGGATTGGCCAAGAGACCCAGTACTTC

D: .
V: TRBV27
J: TRBJ1-5
size: .
CDR3: CASSSQGSRQPQHF
DNA: TGTGCCAGCAGTTCCCAGGGCAGCAGGCAGCCCCAGCATTTT

D: .
V: TRBV14
J: TRBJ2-5
size: .
CDR3: CASSTPTALEQYF
DNA: TGTGCCAGCAGCACCCCGACAGCCCTAGAACAGTACTTC

D: .
V: TRBV5-4
J: TRBJ2-7
size: .
CDR3: CASSNAPQPQGTYEQYF
DNA: TGTGCCAGCAGCAATGCTCCCCAGCCGCAGGGTACCTACGAGCAGTACTTC

D: .
V: TRBV5-4
J: TRBJ2-7
size: .
CDR3: CASSLAGQEGSYEQYF
DNA: TGTGCCAGCAGCTTGGCCGGACAGGAGGGGTCCTACGAGCAGTACTTC

D: .
V: TRBV5-8
J: TRBJ2-5
size: once
CDR3: CASSLSGTRIEETQYF
DNA: TGTGCCAGCAGCTTGTCCGGGACAAGGATCGAAGAGACCCAGTACTTC

D: .
V: TRBV29-1
J: TRBJ2-3
size: .
CDR3: CSAIRTYSTDTQYF
DNA: TGCAGCGCCATCCGGACTTATTCCACAGATACGCAGTATTTT

D: .
V: TRBV14
J: TRBJ2-1
size: .
CDR3: CASSYAGVADPSHEQFF
DNA: TGTGCCAGCAGCTACGCGGGTGTAGCGGACCCATCCCATGAGCAGTTCTTC

D: TRBD1
V: TRBV28
J: TRBJ1-5
size: .
CDR3: CASSLCGQGWGNQPQHF
DNA: TGTGCCAGCAGTTTATGTGGACAGGGGTGGGGCAATCAGCCCCAGCATTTT

D: TRBD1
V: TRBV30
J: TRBJ2-7
size: .
CDR3: CAWSVPDRGYYEQYF
DNA: TGTGCCTGGAGTGTACCCGACAGGGGGTACTACGAGCAGTACTTC

D: TRBD1
V: TRBV9
J: TRBJ1-2
size: .
CDR3: CASSQARGQGNYGYAF
DNA: TGTGCCAGCAGCCAGGCGAGAGGACAGGGCAACTATGGCTACGCCTTC

D: .
V: TRBV5-4
J: TRBJ2-7
size: .
CDR3: CASSGNSPSETYEQYF
DNA: TGTGCCAGCAGCGGAAATAGTCCCAGCGAGACCTACGAGCAGTACTTC

D: TRBD2
V: TRBV28
J: TRBJ2-2
size: once
CDR3: CASSLGTSGSSTGELFF
DNA: TGTGCCAGCAGTCTAGGGACTAGCGGGAGCTCAACCGGGGAGCTGTTTTTT

D: .
V: TRBV7-9
J: TRBJ1-1
size: .
CDR3: CASSTPGTPNTEAFF
DNA: TGTGCCAGCAGCACGCCCGGGACACCGAACACTGAAGCTTTCTTT

D: .
V: TRBV9
J: TRBJ1-1
size: .
CDR3: CASSVDGGADTEAFF
DNA: TGTGCCAGCAGCGTAGATGGGGGCGCGGACACTGAAGCTTTCTTT

D: .
V: TRBV7-2
J: TRBJ1-5
size: .
CDR3: CASSLGSLSNQPQHF
DNA: TGTGCCAGCAGCTTAGGCAGTCTGAGCAATCAGCCCCAGCATTTT

D: TRBD1
V: TRBV4-1
J: TRBJ2-2
size: few
CDR3: CASSLGLYPLTGLDGELFF
DNA: TGCGCCAGCAGCCTTGGGCTCTATCCCTTGACAGGGTTGGACGGGGAGCTGTTTTTT

D: .
V: TRBV11-2
J: TRBJ1-2
size: once
CDR3: CASSLGGLSIGNYGYTF
DNA: TGTGCCAGCAGCTTAGGGGGACTTTCCATAGGGAACTATGGCTACACCTTC

D: TRBD2
V: TRBV9
J: TRBJ2-1
size: .
CDR3: CASSIGLADNEQFF
DNA: TGTGCCAGCAGCATTGGACTAGCGGACAATGAGCAGTTCTTC

D: .
V: TRBV29-1
J: TRBJ2-1
size: .
CDR3: CSGGRDSYPNYSYNEQFF
DNA: TGCAGCGGGGGCCGGGACTCCTACCCCAACTACTCCTACAATGAGCAGTTCTTC

D: TRBD1
V: TRBV19
J: TRBJ2-3
size: few
CDR3: CASKPDRGTDTQYF
DNA: TGTGCCAGCAAACCGGACAGGGGCACAGATACGCAGTATTTT

D: .
V: TRBV7-9
J: TRBJ2-1
size: once
CDR3: CASSLEEEKWRLEGNEQFF
DNA: TGTGCCAGCAGCTTAGAGGAGGAAAAGTGGAGACTAGAGGGCAATGAGCAGTTCTTC

D: .
V: TRBV28
J: TRBJ2-1
size: .
CDR3: CASSYLGQRSYNEQFF
DNA: TGTGCCAGCAGTTACCTCGGACAGCGGAGCTACAATGAGCAGTTCTTC

D: .
V: TRBV19
J: TRBJ1-1
size: .
CDR3: CASTPNERCCTEAFF
DNA: TGTGCCAGTACCCCAAACGAGCGGTGTTGCACTGAAGCTTTCTTT

D: .
V: TRBV30
J: TRBJ2-1
size: .
CDR3: CALYWRKTGSYNEQFF
DNA: TGTGCCTTATACTGGAGGAAAACTGGCTCCTACAATGAGCAGTTCTTC

D: TRBD2
V: TRBV4-3
J: TRBJ2-7
size: .
CDR3: CASSQGLAGGHEQYF
DNA: TGCGCCAGCAGCCAAGGGCTAGCGGGGGGGCACGAGCAGTACTTC